One and the same sample provided the 32 T cell receptor beta chains below, sequenced in a study of human T cells and chemical hapten exposure (dated by TCRdb to about 2021). The library was produced with 5' RACE. The sample was run on an Illumina MiSeq. TCRdb cleaned the public reads at Q25 with fastp, built clones with MiXCR and kept in-frame beta chains. Rows with one shared CDR3 protein collapse into an entry with the most common genes and DNA. The sample table contains roughly 81,000 distinct CDR3 sequences; only one count was recorded for less than 20% of them. The ten biggest clones cover under 7.5% of the sample. Unfractionated whole blood was collected in Tempus Blood RNA tubes, and total RNA was extracted from that blood. Receptors were obtained from a female donor in good health.

The rearrangement links TRBV4-2 to TRBJ1-5; 9 bases are shared with TRBD1. The V and J ends lost 1 base and 5 bases, in that order; junction bases with no gene match: 3. Germline V gives CDR1 LGHNA, CDR2 YNFKEQ. The CDR3 is 15 amino acids. Here the CDR3 reads CASSQGRQGDQPQHF. The CDR3 DNA follows: TGTGCCAGCAGCCAAGGTCGACAGGGGGATCAGCCCCAGCATTTT.

The chain employs TRBV12-3 or TRBV12-4 and TRBJ2-1, with TRBD2 matching over 7 bases. Trimming took 3 bases from V and 8 from J; bases not matched to a gene: 19. The CDR3 consists of 18 residues. CDR3 bases: TGTGCCAGCAGTTTCCTCGCTCTTGGACTCCGGGGGAGGGATGAGCAGTTCTTC. Translation gives CASSFLALGLRGRDEQFF.

This clonotype was detected a few times. V gene TRBV7-9 combines with J gene TRBJ1-2; no definite D call. CDR1 is SEHNR, CDR2 FQNEAQ, per germline (reference sequence). Trimming removed 5 bases from V and 1 base from J, with 14 bases in between. The CDR3 length is 15 residues. CDR3 loop: CASSPIASDNYGYTF. Here the CDR3 DNA reads TGTGCCAGCAGCCCAATAGCTTCCGATAACTATGGCTACACCTTC. Full variable domain (outside the CDR3, taken from reference TRBV7-9 and TRBJ1-2): DTGVSQNPRHKITKRGQNVTFRCDPISEHNRLYWYRQTLGQGPEFLTYFQNEAQLEKSRLLSDRFSAERPKGSFSTLEIQRTEQGDSAMYLCASSPIASDNYGYTFGSGTRLTVV.

This clonotype was seen a few times. The chain employs TRBV11-2 and TRBJ2-5; D remains unclear. Germline V lookup: CDR1 SGHAT, CDR2 FQNNGV. V lost 3 bases and J lost 1, with 3 bases in between. CDR3 length equals 12 residues. The DNA for the CDR3 is TGTGCCAGCAGCTTCGCCCAAGAGACCCAGTACTTC. Its protein is CASSFAQETQYF. Full variable domain (missing parts from reference TRBV11-2 and TRBJ2-5): EAGVAQSPRYKIIEKRQSVAFWCNPISGHATLYWYQQILGQGPKLLIQFQNNGVVDDSQLPKDRFSAERLKGVDSTLKIQPAKLEDSAVYLCASSFAQETQYFGPGTRLLVL.

The rearrangement links TRBV6-2 or TRBV6-3 to TRBJ2-5; D is undetermined. V was trimmed by 0 bases and J by 3 bases, leaving 17 bases between them. Germline-derived CDR1 and CDR2 are MNHEY and SVGEGT. The CDR3 has 17 residues. The CDR3 DNA is TGTGCCAGCAGTTACTCGAACCTCCCGATTGATAAAGAGACCCAGTACTTC. Residues: CASSYSNLPIDKETQYF.

The sample holds a few counts of this clonotype. The rearrangement uses TRBV28 and TRBJ1-1; 10 bases fit TRBD1. V shed 6 bases, J shed 11 bases, and the junction held 12 bases outside the gene matches. CDR1 is MDHEN and CDR2 is SYDVKM in the germline V gene. There are 14 residues in the CDR3. CDR3 sequence reads: CASSSGTGVSGAFF. DNA of the CDR3: TGTGCCAGCAGCTCCGGGACAGGGGTCAGTGGGGCTTTCTTT.

This clonotype was observed a handful of times. The CDR3 here is CATSRGASAEQFF. The CDR3 coding sequence is TGTGCCACCAGCAGAGGGGCTAGCGCTGAGCAGTTCTTC. The chain uses TRBV15 and TRBJ2-1; D possibly corresponds to TRBD2 (6 bases). The V gene's germline CDR1 is LNHNV and CDR2 YYDKDF (reference sequence). V was shortened by 1 base and J by 9 bases, with 10 bases between the two germline ends. The CDR3 sequence is 13 residues long.

The J gene is TRBJ2-7, the V gene TRBV7-9, with a weak D call TRBD1 (6 bases). The CDR3 consists of 14 residues. The ends were cut back, 5 bases at V and 1 base at J, with 12 bases in the middle. Germline values: CDR1 SEHNR, CDR2 FQNEAQ (reference sequence). CDR3 amino acids: CASSPGQRSYEQYF. The CDR3 region has the DNA TGTGCCAGCAGCCCCGGACAGCGATCCTACGAGCAGTACTTC.

The J gene is TRBJ1-5, the V gene TRBV5-1; 7 bases align to TRBD1. CDR3 size: 15 residues. Germline trimming cut 3 bases from V and 3 bases from J; bases unmatched to any gene: 6. Germline V gives CDR1 SGHRS, CDR2 YFSETQ. CDR3 protein: CASSSDGTVNQPQHF. CDR3 sequence (DNA): TGCGCCAGCAGCTCCGATGGGACAGTCAATCAGCCCCAGCATTTT. The variable domain in full, completed from reference TRBV5-1 and TRBJ1-5, reads KAGVTQTPRYLIKTRGQQVTLSCSPISGHRSVSWYQQTPGQGLQFLFEYFSETQRNKGNFPGRFSGRQFSNSRSEMNVSTLELGDSALYLCASSSDGTVNQPQHFGDGTRLSIL.

This clonotype occurred a few times. This chain joins TRBV12-3 or TRBV12-4 and TRBJ2-3; 10 bases align to TRBD1. The CDR3 runs to 17 residues. V was pared by 6 bases and J by 3 bases, with 12 bases of the junction left unmatched. The CDR3 here is CASRPWGGTGATDTQYF. In DNA, the CDR3 is TGTGCCAGCAGGCCGTGGGGCGGGACAGGGGCGACAGATACGCAGTATTTT.

Only a few counts were recorded for this clonotype. This rearrangement joins TRBV4-3 to TRBJ1-5, with 9 bases that match TRBD1. The CDR3 totals 14 residues. The ends lost 1 base at V and 5 bases at J; junction bases unmatched: 0. Looked up from germline, CDR1 is LGHNA and CDR2 is YSLEER. This CDR3 is CASSQGTGDQPQHF. The CDR3 DNA follows: TGCGCCAGCAGCCAAGGGACAGGGGATCAGCCCCAGCATTTT.

The chain is built from TRBV7-9 and TRBJ2-3; D remains unclear. The CDR3 has 14 amino acids. The germline CDR1 and CDR2 sequences are SEHNR and FQNEAQ (reference sequence). Trimming left V 5 bases short and J 0 bases short, with 9 bases between. The CDR3 loop reads CASSLLGSTDTQYF. CDR3 DNA: TGTGCCAGCAGCCTTCTGGGGAGCACAGATACGCAGTATTTT.

The chain employs TRBV6-2 or TRBV6-3 and TRBJ2-7; D not certain. Germline V gene lookup returns CDR1 MNHEY and CDR2 SVGEGT. The CDR3 has 13 residues. V was clipped by 5 bases and J by 7 bases, with 15 bases between them. DNA of the CDR3: TGTGCCAGCAGTCGCAGGACCCCCCCTGAGCAGTACTTC. This translates into CASSRRTPPEQYF.

The J gene is TRBJ2-6, the V gene TRBV28; 9 bases are a match to TRBD1. Germline trimming cut 3 bases from V and 0 bases from J; bases unmatched to any gene: 9. Germline lookup yields CDR1 MDHEN and CDR2 SYDVKM. This CDR3 has 19 residues. CDR3 loop: CASSFSGTGILSGANVLTF. CDR3 nucleotide sequence: TGTGCCAGCAGTTTCTCCGGGACAGGGATCCTCTCTGGGGCCAACGTCCTGACTTTC.

The V and J genes are TRBV29-1 and TRBJ2-7; 12 nucleotides line up with TRBD1. J gave up 5 bases and V 6 bases, and 5 bases lay outside the gene matches. Germline V gene data show CDR1 as SQVTM and CDR2 as ANQGSEA. This CDR3 is built from 13 residues. Here the CDR3 reads CSVAGQGANEQYF. The CDR3 nucleotides are TGCAGCGTGGCGGGACAGGGGGCCAACGAGCAGTACTTC.

The V gene is TRBV3-1, the J gene TRBJ2-1; tentatively, D is TRBD1 or TRBD2 (6 bases each). This CDR3 region has 16 residues. Germline V CDR1 and CDR2: LGHDT, YNNKEL (reference sequence). V gave up 4 bases and J gave up 3 bases, with 16 bases separating them. In DNA form, the CDR3 reads TGTGCCAGCAGCCTATCTTGGGGGGCCTTCTACAATGAGCAGTTCTTC. This translates into CASSLSWGAFYNEQFF.

This chain joins TRBV3-2 and TRBJ1-5; TRBD1 reflects the table's D call only, with no check against the DNA. TRBV3-2 is flagged as a pseudogene. This CDR3 is built from 17 residues. CDR3 bases: TGTGCCAGTCCTCCGGGATCGACAGGGGGCGCTGGGCAGCCCCAGCATTTT. It is translated as CASPPGSTGGAGQPQHF.

J is TRBJ1-4 and V is TRBV28; D is unclear. Deletions cut 8 bases from V and 8 bases from J, with 9 bases between. Germline V gene data show CDR1 as MDHEN and CDR2 as SYDVKM. The CDR3 contains 11 residues. CDR3 sequence: CASSAYEKLFF. DNA for the CDR3: TGTGCCAGCTCCGCCTACGAAAAACTGTTTTTT.

This clonotype has a handful of counts. The chain uses TRBV6-1 and TRBJ1-6; 9 nucleotides line up with TRBD1. Germline assignment: CDR1 MNHNS and CDR2 SASEGT. This CDR3 has 19 amino acids. V shed 1 base and J 0 bases; nucleotides not matched to a gene: 7. The CDR3 reads CASSEVGGQGSSYNSPLHF. The CDR3 DNA reads as TGTGCCAGCAGTGAAGTTGGGGGACAGGGTAGCTCCTATAATTCACCCCTCCACTTT.

This clonotype turned up a few times. This chain joins TRBV9 and TRBJ2-5, with 7 bases that match TRBD2. Germline assignment: CDR1 SGDLS and CDR2 YYNGEE. V lost 4 bases and J lost 4; bases outside the gene matches: 13. The CDR3 is 16 residues long. The CDR3 loop is CASSPGLRAGRETQYF. CDR3 nucleotide sequence: TGTGCCAGCAGCCCAGGGCTAAGAGCGGGGAGAGAGACCCAGTACTTC. The whole variable domain, remainder taken from reference TRBV9 and TRBJ2-5, is DSGVTQTPKHLITATGQRVTLRCSPRSGDLSVYWYQQSLDQGLQFLIQYYNGEERAKGNILERFSAQQFPDLHSELNLSSLELGDSALYFCASSPGLRAGRETQYFGPGTRLLVL.

The chain uses TRBV6-2 or TRBV6-3 and TRBJ1-1; no reliable D call. Germline V gene lookup returns CDR1 MNHEY and CDR2 SVGEGT. The CDR3 runs 13 residues. V shed 5 bases and J shed 2 bases, with 9 bases lying between them. CDR3 coding DNA: TGTGCCAGCAGTCCCTTGAGAAACACTGAAGCTTTCTTT. The encoded protein is CASSPLRNTEAFF.

This clonotype has a handful of counts. V is TRBV6-5 and J is TRBJ1-2, with TRBD1 matching over 10 bases. CDR1 MNHEY and CDR2 SVGAGI come from the germline V gene. J gave up 8 bases and V 2 bases, and 11 bases lay outside the gene matches. CDR3 length: 16 amino acids. The CDR3 is CASSYASTGGMFGYTF. CDR3 DNA sequence: TGTGCCAGCAGTTACGCCTCGACAGGGGGCATGTTCGGCTACACCTTC.

The rearrangement links TRBV12-3 or TRBV12-4 to TRBJ1-1; D remains unclear. The CDR3 is 13 amino acids. Trimming removed 5 bases at V and 4 bases at J, with 11 bases between. CDR3 region: CASSLTVGTEAFF. Written as DNA, the CDR3 is TGTGCCAGCAGTCTAACAGTGGGCACTGAAGCTTTCTTT.

The rearrangement uses TRBV28 and TRBJ1-5; the D gene is possibly TRBD1 (5 bases). Looked up from germline, CDR1 is MDHEN and CDR2 is SYDVKM. This CDR3 is 12 amino acids long. V gave up 3 bases and J gave up 7 bases, with 7 bases separating them. The CDR3 loop is CASSLGGQPQHF. CDR3 in DNA: TGTGCCAGCAGTTTGGGGGGACAGCCCCAGCATTTT.

Here the CDR3 DNA reads TGTGCCAGCAGTGAAAGGTCGGGGGATGGCAATCAGCCCCAGCATTTT. Translated, it gives CASSERSGDGNQPQHF. The gene calls are TRBV2 and TRBJ1-5, with D maybe TRBD1 (5 bases). Deletions cut 2 bases from V and 2 bases from J, with 13 bases between. Germline-derived CDR1 and CDR2 are SNHLY and FYNNEI. This CDR3 is 16 amino acids long.

This clonotype has only a few counts. The chain is built from TRBV20-1 and TRBJ2-3; 11 bases are a match to TRBD2. The CDR3 sequence is 15 residues long. Germline CDR1 DFQATT, CDR2 SNEGSKA (reference sequence). Trimming took 0 bases from V and 5 from J; bases not matched to a gene: 4. The CDR3: CSARDYSGRGDTQYF. CDR3 DNA: TGCAGTGCTAGAGATTATAGCGGGAGGGGAGATACGCAGTATTTT.

This clonotype was observed at least ten times. The chain carries TRBV20-1 and TRBJ1-5; D possibly corresponds to TRBD1 (6 bases). The V end was cut by 3 bases, the J end by 4 bases, with 28 bases between. The CDR3 runs to 19 residues. The V gene's germline CDR1 is DFQATT and CDR2 SNEGSKA (reference sequence). The CDR3 loop is CSASDRPEGGGAPNQPQHF. The CDR3 bases are TGCAGTGCTAGTGACCGACCTGAAGGAGGGGGGGCGCCGAATCAGCCCCAGCATTTT.

The table lists this clonotype with a few counts. J is TRBJ1-4 and V is TRBV4-1; D is undetermined. Germline CDR1 reads MGHRA; CDR2 reads YSYEKL. The CDR3 is 15 amino acids. V was pared by 1 base and J by 5 bases, with 11 bases between. The CDR3 DNA follows: TGCGCCAGCAGCCAAGTCACAGCTGAGAATGAAAAACTGTTTTTT. Amino acid sequence: CASSQVTAENEKLFF.

This clonotype has just a few counts. This chain uses TRBV4-1 with TRBJ2-5, with D possibly being TRBD2 (7 bases). CDR3 size: 16 residues. Deletions cut 1 base from V and 2 bases from J, with 14 bases between. Germline CDR1 is MGHRA and CDR2 is YSYEKL. CDR3 amino acids: CASSQGFRGAQETQYF. The CDR3 bases are TGCGCCAGCAGCCAAGGGTTCCGGGGGGCGCAAGAGACCCAGTACTTC.

V gene TRBV20-1 combines with J gene TRBJ2-4; 9 bases line up with TRBD2. Germline V gene sequence: CDR1 DFQATT, CDR2 SNEGSKA (reference sequence). The CDR3 is 11 residues long. V was clipped by 6 bases and J by 6 bases; unmatched bases: 0. CDR3 bases: TGCAGTGCGGGACTAGCAAACATTCAGTACTTC. Its protein is CSAGLANIQYF.

This clonotype showed up just once. The chain has TRBV5-1 and TRBJ2-7; 8 bases agree with TRBD1. The CDR3 loop spans 14 amino acids. Germline CDR1 reads SGHRS; CDR2 reads YFSETQ. V lost 4 bases to trimming and J lost 3 bases; unmatched junction nucleotides: 6. The CDR3 sequence is CASSMGQASYEQYF. Written as DNA, the CDR3 is TGCGCCAGCAGCATGGGACAGGCTAGCTACGAGCAGTACTTC.

The rearrangement joins TRBV5-6 to TRBJ1-1; possibly TRBD1 for D (5 bases). The CDR3 loop spans 13 amino acids. V dropped 2 bases and J dropped 9 bases, with 14 bases sitting between them. CDR1 SGHDT and CDR2 YYEEEE come from the germline V gene. The CDR3 spells CASSFKMGGKAFF. CDR3 in DNA: TGTGCCAGCAGCTTTAAAATGGGGGGGAAAGCTTTCTTT.